A single sample gave rise to the 30 T cell receptor beta chains below, sequenced in a study of blood T cell repertoires in COVID-19. TCRdb keeps only in-frame clones here, not all; method: immunoSEQ multiplex PCR. The table includes 100,000 to 120,000 clones, roughly 82% detected once. Input material: peripheral blood. These receptors were collected from a woman in her sixties with acute or convalescent COVID-19.

The V gene is TRBV7-2, the J gene TRBJ2-2, with TRBD1 as a possible D gene (5 bases). Trimming removed 5 bases from V and 4 bases from J, with 17 bases in between. CDR1 and CDR2 (germline): SGHTA, FQGNSA. There are 16 residues in the CDR3. The DNA of the CDR3 is TGTGCCAGCAGCATCAGGGATGGATTGGGCACCGGGGAGCTGTTTTTT. This encodes CASSIRDGLGTGELFF. Full variable domain (outside the CDR3, taken from reference TRBV7-2 and TRBJ2-2): GAGVSQSPSNKVTEKGKDVELRCDPISGHTALYWYRQSLGQGLEFLIYFQGNSAPDKSGLPSDRFSAERTGGSVSTLTIQRTQQEDSAVYLCASSIRDGLGTGELFFGEGSRLTVL.

This clone was seen more than once but under ten times. The chain is built from TRBV2 and TRBJ1-2, with D uncertain. The CDR3 is made up of 14 amino acids. Germline loops: CDR1 SNHLY, CDR2 FYNNEI. V was trimmed by 2 bases and J by 4 bases, leaving 11 bases between them. The CDR3 loop reads CASSEQVLSYGYTF. CDR3 DNA sequence: TGTGCCAGCAGTGAACAGGTCTTATCCTATGGCTACACCTTC.

Here the CDR3 DNA reads TGTGCCAGCAGCTCCGCCGTAGGTGACAGGTACTATGGCTACACCTTC. Encoded protein: CASSSAVGDRYYGYTF. The rearrangement joins TRBV7-2 to TRBJ1-2; D perhaps matches TRBD1 (6 bases). The CDR3 length is 16 residues. The V gene lost 4 bases and the J gene lost 3 bases, with 18 bases spanning the gap. Germline V gene sequence: CDR1 SGHTA, CDR2 FQGNSA.

The gene calls are TRBV18 and TRBJ2-5; tentatively, D is TRBD1 (6 bases). CDR3 size: 13 residues. The V end was cut by 8 bases, the J end by 3 bases, with 13 bases between. Germline-derived CDR1 and CDR2 are KGHSH and LQKENI. CDR3 nucleotide sequence: TGTGCCAGCCAACAGGGCGGTGAAGAGACCCAGTACTTC. Translated: CASQQGGEETQYF.

The rearrangement links TRBV30 to TRBJ1-5; TRBD1 might be the D (5 bases). Trimming pared 2 bases from V and 6 bases from J, leaving 14 bases between. Germline lookup yields CDR1 GTSNPN and CDR2 SVGIG (reference sequence). This CDR3 has 14 amino acids. CDR3 in DNA: TGTGCCTGGAGTCATACAGGTGGGGTTCAGCCCCAGCATTTT. Translating gives CAWSHTGGVQPQHF.

This chain joins TRBV27 and TRBJ1-1; no clear D. Trimming pared 6 bases from V and 0 bases from J, leaving 17 bases between. This CDR3 has 16 residues. Germline V gene data show CDR1 as MNHEY and CDR2 as SMNVEV (reference sequence). The CDR3 loop reads CASRTEWRTMNTEAFF. CDR3 bases: TGTGCCAGCAGGACCGAATGGAGAACCATGAACACTGAAGCTTTCTTT.

CDR3 in amino acids: CASSRSGRRSEAFF. The CDR3 DNA follows: TGCGCCAGCAGCCGGAGCGGCCGACGGTCTGAAGCTTTCTTT. The rearrangement links TRBV4-1 to TRBJ1-1; D is unresolved. V lost 4 bases and J 6 bases, leaving 15 bases between the germline ends. Germline CDR1 is MGHRA and CDR2 is YSYEKL. The CDR3 is 14 residues long.

This clone has a handful of counts. The V and J genes are TRBV5-4 and TRBJ1-3; D uncertain. The CDR3 contains 14 residues. Germline V gene sequence: CDR1 SGHNT, CDR2 YYREEE (reference sequence). Trimming took off 9 bases at V and 0 bases at J, with 13 bases between the two ends. CDR3 region: CATQAPSSGNTIYF. The CDR3 nucleotides read TGTGCCACCCAAGCCCCCTCCTCTGGAAACACCATATATTTT. The whole variable domain, remainder taken from reference TRBV5-4 and TRBJ1-3, is ETGVTQSPTHLIKTRGQQVTLRCSSQSGHNTVSWYQQALGQGPQFIFQYYREEENGRGNFPPRFSGLQFPNYSSELNVNALELDDSALYLCATQAPSSGNTIYFGEGSWLTVV.

The chain combines TRBV4-1 with TRBJ2-3, with 8 positions matching TRBD1. This CDR3 is built from 13 residues. Germline V gene sequence: CDR1 MGHRA, CDR2 YSYEKL. The ends lost 4 bases at V and 7 bases at J; junction bases unmatched: 4. The CDR3 DNA is TGCGCCAGCAGCCTATGGGACAGGAATACGCAGTATTTT. Translating gives CASSLWDRNTQYF.

This sequence joins TRBV4-3 and TRBJ1-2; 8 positions match TRBD1. Trimming removed 0 bases from V and 4 bases from J; junction bases left unmatched: 7. This CDR3 is built from 16 residues. CDR1 LGHNA and CDR2 YSLEER come from the germline V gene. This CDR3 is CASSQEVGQGSYGYTF. CDR3 coding DNA: TGCGCCAGCAGCCAAGAAGTAGGACAGGGATCCTATGGCTACACCTTC.

The chain couples TRBV5-5 to TRBJ2-5; a weak D match, TRBD1 (5 bases). In germline, CDR1 is SGHKS, CDR2 YYEKEE (reference sequence). This CDR3 contains 14 residues. Trimming pared 4 bases from V and 0 bases from J, leaving 10 bases between. CDR3 DNA sequence: TGTGCCAGCAGCGACGACAGATACCAAGAGACCCAGTACTTC. Its translation: CASSDDRYQETQYF.

The chain is built from TRBV11-1 and TRBJ2-5; 7 positions agree with TRBD2. The CDR3 consists of 16 residues. Trimming took 1 base from V and 3 from J; bases not matched to a gene: 8. Per germline, CDR1 SGHAT and CDR2 FQDESV (reference sequence). CDR3: CASSLGAGLDKETQYF. CDR3 sequence (DNA): TGTGCCAGCAGCTTAGGGGCTGGACTAGACAAAGAGACCCAGTACTTC.

The rearrangement joins TRBV7-6 to TRBJ2-1; D might be TRBD2 (6 bases). Trimming removed 3 bases from V and 8 bases from J, with 14 bases in between. Germline V gene data show CDR1 as SGHVS and CDR2 as FNYEAQ. This CDR3 spans 14 amino acids. The CDR3 region is CASSLGGRRDEQFF. In DNA form, the CDR3 reads TGTGCCAGCAGCTTGGGGGGTCGGCGGGATGAGCAGTTCTTC. Complete variable domain (other parts from reference TRBV7-6 and TRBJ2-1): GAGVSQSPRYKVTKRGQDVALRCDPISGHVSLYWYRQALGQGPEFLTYFNYEAQQDKSGLPNDRFSAERPEGSISTLTIQRTEQRDSAMYRCASSLGGRRDEQFFGPGTRLTVL.

The V and J genes are TRBV7-2 and TRBJ2-7, with D perhaps TRBD1 (5 bases). CDR1 is SGHTA, CDR2 FQGNSA, per germline. V gave up 6 bases and J gave up 3 bases, with 18 bases separating them. The CDR3 is 15 residues long. CDR3: CASSQGALIGYEQYF. The CDR3 region has the DNA TGTGCCAGCAGTCAAGGGGCCCTTATCGGCTACGAGCAGTACTTC.

The chain links TRBV2 to TRBJ1-4; D perhaps matches TRBD1 (5 bases). Germline CDR1 is SNHLY and CDR2 is FYNNEI. The CDR3 extends over 13 amino acids. V lost 7 bases and J 7 bases, leaving 13 bases between the germline ends. CDR3 sequence (DNA): TGTGCCAGCACCGGGGGTGCGGGTGAAAAACTGTTTTTT. Its translation: CASTGGAGEKLFF.

This clone has only a few counts. The chain recombines TRBV19 with TRBJ2-1; 7 bases fit TRBD2. J gave up 5 bases and V 7 bases, and 11 bases lay outside the gene matches. This CDR3 is 15 amino acids long. Germline CDR1 reads LNHDA; CDR2 reads SQIVND (reference sequence). In nucleotides, the CDR3 is TGTGCCAGTAACTTCCTCCAGCGGGAAGACAATGAGCAGTTCTTC. Amino acid sequence: CASNFLQREDNEQFF.

The chain recombines TRBV29-1 with TRBJ1-1, with D maybe TRBD1 (6 bases). V was cut by 0 bases and J by 6 bases, with 11 bases left in between. The CDR3 is 13 residues long. From germline, CDR1 is SQVTM and CDR2 ANQGSEA. CDR3 sequence (DNA): TGCAGCGTTGAAGATGGGGGGGGCGCTGAAGCTTTCTTT. Translated: CSVEDGGGAEAFF.

This chain joins TRBV5-6 and TRBJ2-1, with D hard to call. Germline CDR1 and CDR2: SGHDT and YYEEEE. The CDR3 loop spans 15 amino acids. Trimming stripped 3 bases from V and 7 bases from J, with 17 bases between. CDR3 DNA sequence: TGTGCCAGCAGCTCGCCAAAACGGGTTTGGAATGAGCAGTTCTTC. This encodes CASSSPKRVWNEQFF.

J is TRBJ1-5 and V is TRBV2; D is possibly TRBD1 (6 bases). The V gene lost 6 bases and the J gene lost 3 bases, with 15 bases spanning the gap. The CDR3 has 15 amino acids. Germline CDR1 SNHLY, CDR2 FYNNEI. The CDR3 nucleotides are TGTGCCAGCAGGGAACAGGGAATCGACAATCAGCCCCAGCATTTT. Amino acid sequence: CASREQGIDNQPQHF.

The chain carries TRBV6-4 and TRBJ1-5; TRBD1 matches 9 bases. The J segment lost 0 bases and the V segment lost 6 bases, leaving 6 bases of the junction unmatched. Germline CDR1 is MRHNA and CDR2 is SNTAGT. The CDR3 is 16 amino acids. CDR3: CASSQQGADSNQPQHF. The CDR3 bases are TGTGCCAGCAGCCAACAGGGGGCGGATAGCAATCAGCCCCAGCATTTT.

This clone was seen once. CDR3 sequence: CATSDPLRSSYNEQFF. CDR3 in DNA: TGTGCCACCAGCGACCCCCTTCGGAGCTCCTACAATGAGCAGTTCTTC. The rearrangement links TRBV24-1 to TRBJ2-1; D gene uncertain. V shed 7 bases and J shed 0 bases, with 15 bases lying between them. Per the germline V gene, CDR1 is KGHDR and CDR2 is SFDVKD. The CDR3 runs to 16 residues.

This sequence joins TRBV28 and TRBJ1-6; 7 positions agree with TRBD1. The CDR3 spans 13 residues. The V and J ends lost 8 bases and 4 bases, in that order; junction bases with no gene match: 2. In germline, CDR1 is MDHEN, CDR2 SYDVKM. CDR3 protein: CASGGQYNSPLHF. CDR3 coding DNA: TGTGCCAGCGGGGGACAGTATAATTCACCCCTCCACTTT.

The chain links TRBV6-2 or TRBV6-3 to TRBJ2-3, with D perhaps matching TRBD2 (5 bases). V was clipped by 0 bases and J by 1 base, with 11 bases between them. The CDR3 consists of 16 residues. Germline V CDR1 and CDR2: MNHEY, SVGEGT. The CDR3, as DNA: TGTGCCAGCAGTTACTCGGCGGGCCGGGGCACAGATACGCAGTATTTT. Protein sequence: CASSYSAGRGTDTQYF.

The chain uses TRBV5-1 and TRBJ1-1; 8 positions agree with TRBD1. Trimming cost V 7 bases and J 5 bases; bases outside gene matches: 10. The CDR3 is 14 amino acids. In germline, CDR1 is SGHRS, CDR2 YFSETQ. The CDR3 is CASGTGGAITEAFF. Here the CDR3 DNA reads TGCGCCAGCGGCACAGGGGGGGCCATAACTGAAGCTTTCTTT.

In the case of this clone: The same CDR3 is also encoded by other DNA sequences in this sample. As DNA, the CDR3 is TGTGCCAGCAGCCCAAACAGGAACACTGAAGCTTTCTTT. Translation: CASSPNRNTEAFF. This chain joins TRBV3-1 (or the pseudogene TRBV3-2) and TRBJ1-1; D remains ambiguous. Deletions cut 4 bases from V and 1 base from J, with 7 bases between. CDR1 is LGHDT and CDR2 is YNNKEL in the germline V gene (reference sequence). The CDR3 is 13 residues long.

The chain is built from TRBV15 and TRBJ1-2, with 9 nucleotides matching TRBD1. Trimming removed 1 base from V and 8 bases from J; junction bases left unmatched: 14. CDR1 and CDR2 (germline): LNHNV, YYDKDF (reference sequence). The CDR3 spans 17 residues. CDR3 sequence: CATSRVKNRGPDEGYTF. The CDR3, as DNA: TGTGCCACCAGCAGAGTAAAGAACAGGGGGCCCGATGAGGGCTACACCTTC.

The rearrangement uses TRBV11-3 and TRBJ2-3, with D unclear. The germline CDR1 and CDR2 sequences are SGHNT and YENEEA. This CDR3 spans 13 amino acids. Trimming removed 5 bases from V and 4 bases from J, with 10 bases in between. The CDR3, as DNA: TGTGCCAGCAGCCACGCACGGGCAGATACGCAGTATTTT. Protein sequence: CASSHARADTQYF.

This chain links TRBV6-5 with TRBJ2-5, with 13 positions matching TRBD2. Trimming cost V 0 bases and J 5 bases; bases outside gene matches: 3. The CDR3 runs to 16 residues. The germline gives CDR1 MNHEY, CDR2 SVGAGI. CDR3 in amino acids: CASSYSGLAGWETQYF. In DNA, the CDR3 is TGTGCCAGCAGTTACTCGGGACTAGCGGGGTGGGAGACCCAGTACTTC.

The rearrangement uses TRBV30 and TRBJ1-2; D may be TRBD1 (6 bases). Trimming removed 5 bases from V and 7 bases from J, with 14 bases in between. This CDR3 region has 12 residues. In germline, CDR1 is GTSNPN, CDR2 SVGIG (reference sequence). CDR3 sequence (DNA): TGTGCCTGGGTTAAGACAGGATTTGGCTACACCTTC. This gives the protein CAWVKTGFGYTF.

The chain combines TRBV4-2 with TRBJ1-5, with 7 bases identical to TRBD1. Germline V CDR1 and CDR2: LGHNA, YNFKEQ. Losses at the gene ends were 4 bases for V and 3 bases for J; bases not matched to a gene: 6. There are 15 residues in the CDR3. Written as DNA, the CDR3 is TGTGCCAGCAGCCCAGGGGGAACTAACAATCAGCCCCAGCATTTT. The encoded protein is CASSPGGTNNQPQHF.